The 14 T cell receptor beta chains given below trace back to one sample, sequenced in a study of PD-L1 blockade in urothelial cancer. This table comes from immunoSEQ multiplex PCR, and its TCRdb copy is limited to in-frame clones, with some not included. The table has about 38,000 clones, around 88% seen once; the top ten hold about a sixth. The starting material was PBMCs, obtained around atezolizumab (anti-PD-L1) treatment. The receptor set was obtained from a man aged 60 to 69 with urothelial cancer.

This rearrangement joins TRBV28 to TRBJ2-4, with D possibly TRBD2 on 6 matching bases. Germline values: CDR1 MDHEN, CDR2 SYDVKM. The CDR3 has 17 amino acids. Trimming shortened V by 6 bases and J by 1 base, and 19 bases separated the two germline ends. CDR3 nucleotide sequence: TGTGCCAGCAGACCTCATCTAGCGACCCCTGCCAAAAACATTCAGTACTTC. As protein: CASRPHLATPAKNIQYF.

The chain has TRBV29-1 and TRBJ2-7, with 9 bases that match TRBD1. This CDR3 spans 12 amino acids. With V trimmed by 5 bases and J by 4 bases, 3 bases remained unmatched. Per germline, CDR1 SQVTM and CDR2 ANQGSEA. The CDR3 bases are TGCAGCGTTTGGACAGGGGCATACGAGCAGTACTTC. It is translated as CSVWTGAYEQYF.

The chain employs TRBV15 and TRBJ2-1, with TRBD2 identical over 9 bases. With 4 bases clipped from V and 5 bases from J, the junction kept 6 bases outside the gene matches. This CDR3 region has 15 residues. Germline assignment: CDR1 LNHNV and CDR2 YYDKDF (reference sequence). The CDR3 nucleotides are TGTGCCACCAGCACCAAGACTAGCGGCCACAATGAGCAGTTCTTC. It yields the protein CATSTKTSGHNEQFF.

The CDR3 loop is CASSRDRGYEQYF. For the CDR3, the DNA is TGTGCCAGCAGTCGGGACAGGGGGTACGAGCAGTACTTC. J is TRBJ2-7 and V is TRBV2; 11 nucleotides agree with TRBD1. The CDR3 runs 13 residues. The germline V gene has CDR1 SNHLY and CDR2 FYNNEI. V gave up 5 bases and J gave up 4 bases; unmatched junction bases: 1.

This clone appeared a few times. This sequence joins TRBV6-6 and TRBJ2-7, with a possible D match to TRBD1 (6 bases). Deletions cut 5 bases from V and 3 bases from J, with 14 bases between. The CDR3 totals 14 residues. The germline V gene encodes CDR1 MNHNY and CDR2 SVGAGI (reference sequence). In DNA, the CDR3 is TGTGCCAGCAGTCCTGACGGACAGTACTACGAGCAGTACTTC. Encoded protein: CASSPDGQYYEQYF.

Concerning this clone: Germline and junction disagree at one end, which may indicate a read error. The gene calls are TRBV10-3 and TRBJ2-2; D may be TRBD1 (5 bases). Germline-derived CDR1 and CDR2 are ENHRY and SYGVKD. The CDR3 length is 15 residues. The CDR3 spells CAISEAAGNAGELFF. CDR3 DNA: TGTGCCATCAGTGAGGCCGCAGGGAACGCCGGGGAGCTGTTTTTT.

This rearrangement joins TRBV5-1 to TRBJ1-4, with TRBD1 identical over 7 bases. Germline V lookup: CDR1 SGHRS, CDR2 YFSETQ. The CDR3 is made up of 14 amino acids. The ends lost 4 bases at V and 6 bases at J; junction bases unmatched: 6. CDR3: CASSRKGQDEKLFF. The CDR3, as DNA: TGCGCCAGCAGCCGGAAAGGACAGGATGAAAAACTGTTTTTT.

This clone appeared a few times. The chain combines TRBV9 with TRBJ2-1; D uncertain. V was cut by 1 base and J by 1 base, with 6 bases left in between. Looked up from germline, CDR1 is SGDLS and CDR2 is YYNGEE. The CDR3 length is 14 residues. CDR3 sequence: CASSVPPSYNEQFF. In DNA, the CDR3 is TGTGCCAGCAGCGTACCCCCGTCCTACAATGAGCAGTTCTTC.

This clone is a singleton in its sample. This chain uses TRBV7-2 with TRBJ2-3; 9 bases match TRBD1. From germline, CDR1 is SGHTA and CDR2 FQGNSA. V dropped 2 bases and J dropped 4; count of bases not matched to a gene: 7. The CDR3 has 16 amino acids. CDR3 coding DNA: TGTGCCAGCAGCTTACGGGGGACAGGGTGGTCAGATACGCAGTATTTT. It is translated as CASSLRGTGWSDTQYF.

CDR3 sequence reads: CASSRQGYTDTQYF. CDR3 sequence (DNA): TGTGCCAGCAGCCGACAGGGCTACACAGATACGCAGTATTTT. The chain employs TRBV13 and TRBJ2-3; 7 nucleotides line up with TRBD1. This CDR3 contains 14 residues. Trimming took 5 bases from V and 2 from J; bases not matched to a gene: 4. Germline V lookup: CDR1 PRHDT, CDR2 FYEKMQ (reference sequence).

The rearrangement joins TRBV5-5 to TRBJ1-6; TRBD1 aligns across 7 bases. The CDR3 has 15 residues. V gave up 0 bases and J gave up 10 bases; unmatched junction bases: 7. The germline gives CDR1 SGHKS, CDR2 YYEKEE (reference sequence). CDR3 sequence: CASSLAVGGGSPLHF. CDR3 sequence (DNA): TGTGCCAGCAGCTTGGCCGTAGGGGGCGGATCACCCCTCCACTTT. Filled out from reference TRBV5-5 and TRBJ1-6, the complete variable domain reads DAGVTQSPTHLIKTRGQQVTLRCSPISGHKSVSWYQQVLGQGPQFIFQYYEKEERGRGNFPDRFSARQFPNYSSELNVNALLLGDSALYLCASSLAVGGGSPLHFGNGTRLTVT.

This clone has just a few counts. V gene TRBV5-1 combines with J gene TRBJ2-1; 9 bases fit TRBD2. With V trimmed by 3 bases and J by 12 bases, 4 bases remained unmatched. Germline V gene sequence: CDR1 SGHRS, CDR2 YFSETQ. CDR3 size: 12 residues. CDR3 protein: CASSSSGDAQFF. The CDR3, as DNA: TGCGCCAGCAGCTCTAGCGGGGACGCGCAGTTCTTC.

The chain joins TRBV5-1 to TRBJ1-2; 9 bases are a match to TRBD1. V was pared by 0 bases and J by 6 bases, with 6 bases of the junction left unmatched. Germline loops: CDR1 SGHRS, CDR2 YFSETQ. This CDR3 is 15 amino acids long. As DNA, the CDR3 is TGCGCCAGCAGCTTGGAACAGGGGGCCGTCGATGGCTACACCTTC. Translating gives CASSLEQGAVDGYTF.

The J gene is TRBJ2-1, the V gene TRBV7-8; no clear D. CDR3 length equals 13 residues. Trimming cost V 4 bases and J 9 bases, with 13 bases left between them. Per germline, CDR1 SGHVS and CDR2 FQNEAQ. CDR3 in amino acids: CASSSQFRGEQFF. Written as DNA, the CDR3 is TGTGCCAGCAGCTCCCAGTTCCGCGGTGAGCAGTTCTTC.